The next 15 T cell receptor beta chains were all read from a single sample in a study of CD8 T cells in ankylosing spondylitis. TCRdb reprocessed the 5' RACE reads via MiXCR and lists one record per CDR3 protein. Altogether a few hundred thousand distinct CDR3 sequences are present, 20% to 25% being singletons, with the ten largest covering approximately 3.7%. Source material: blood, either unsorted or a sorted T cell fraction (not recorded which). The receptor set was obtained from a female donor with ankylosing spondylitis or in good health (not recorded which).

This clonotype was seen many times. The chain couples TRBV12-3 or TRBV12-4 to TRBJ1-6, with D tentatively TRBD1 (6 bases). The CDR3 is 14 residues long. V gave up 2 bases and J gave up 9 bases, with 11 bases separating them. CDR3 sequence reads: CASSLQQGGSPLHF. The CDR3 nucleotides read TGTGCCAGCAGTTTACAACAGGGCGGTTCACCCCTCCACTTT.

The chain carries TRBV7-8 and TRBJ2-1, with 7 bases lining up with TRBD2. The V gene end was trimmed by 5 bases and the J gene end by 3 bases; junction bases not matched to a gene: 7. From germline, CDR1 is SGHVS and CDR2 FQNEAQ. CDR3 length: 15 residues. CDR3 residues: CASSVLALNYNEQFF. CDR3 DNA: TGTGCCAGCAGCGTACTAGCGCTCAACTACAATGAGCAGTTCTTC.

In this sample, this clonotype turned up many times. This rearrangement joins TRBV29-1 to TRBJ2-7; D not resolved. Germline V gives CDR1 SQVTM, CDR2 ANQGSEA. The V and J ends lost 7 bases and 8 bases respectively, with 21 bases between them. CDR3 size: 13 residues. CDR3 loop: CSATGLVVGQQYF. DNA of the CDR3: TGCAGCGCAACGGGTTTGGTCGTAGGCCAGCAGTACTTC.

This clonotype has more than one count but fewer than ten. The rearrangement links TRBV6-1 to TRBJ2-7, with D unresolved. The V end was cut by 4 bases, the J end by 2 bases, with 12 bases between. The CDR3 extends over 14 amino acids. Germline V CDR1 and CDR2: MNHNS, SASEGT. The CDR3 here is CASSGRAHAYEQYF. CDR3 nucleotide sequence: TGTGCCAGCAGTGGCCGGGCTCATGCCTACGAGCAGTACTTC.

At least ten counts were recorded for this clonotype. This chain uses TRBV29-1 with TRBJ2-7; D unresolved. The germline CDR1 and CDR2 sequences are SQVTM and ANQGSEA. The V gene lost 4 bases and the J gene lost 2 bases, with 9 bases spanning the gap. This CDR3 contains 12 residues. In DNA, the CDR3 is TGCAGCGTTGTAAAGGGAACCTACGAGCAGTACTTC. Amino acids: CSVVKGTYEQYF.

There are a few counts of this clonotype. V gene TRBV19 combines with J gene TRBJ1-5; D is unresolved. Germline V gene sequence: CDR1 LNHDA, CDR2 SQIVND (reference sequence). The CDR3 contains 14 residues. V was trimmed by 5 bases and J by 7 bases, leaving 15 bases between them. CDR3 protein: CASSPSGVEQPQHF. CDR3 DNA sequence: TGTGCCAGTAGTCCCTCCGGGGTGGAACAGCCCCAGCATTTT.

This clonotype turned up a few times. V is TRBV5-5 and J is TRBJ2-3; the D gene is possibly TRBD2 (6 bases). The CDR3 is 16 amino acids. Germline CDR1 is SGHKS and CDR2 is YYEKEE (reference sequence). V dropped 1 base and J dropped 3 bases, with 15 bases sitting between them. As DNA, the CDR3 is TGTGCCAGCAGCTTGTACACGGTCGGGGGTACAGATACGCAGTATTTT. This codes for CASSLYTVGGTDTQYF. The whole variable domain, filled in from reference TRBV5-5 and TRBJ2-3, reads DAGVTQSPTHLIKTRGQQVTLRCSPISGHKSVSWYQQVLGQGPQFIFQYYEKEERGRGNFPDRFSARQFPNYSSELNVNALLLGDSALYLCASSLYTVGGTDTQYFGPGTRLTVL.

This clonotype appeared a few times. This chain links TRBV7-9 with TRBJ2-7; 8 bases align to TRBD2. V lost 5 bases and J lost 4; bases outside the gene matches: 7. CDR1 and CDR2 (germline): SEHNR, FQNEAQ (reference sequence). The CDR3 is 14 amino acids. CDR3 loop: CASSRTGTRYEQYF. CDR3 nucleotides: TGTGCCAGCAGCCGTACCGGGACTAGATACGAGCAGTACTTC. The full variable domain, rest sourced from reference TRBV7-9 and TRBJ2-7, is DTGVSQNPRHKITKRGQNVTFRCDPISEHNRLYWYRQTLGQGPEFLTYFQNEAQLEKSRLLSDRFSAERPKGSFSTLEIQRTEQGDSAMYLCASSRTGTRYEQYFGPGTRLTVT.

This clonotype has just a few counts. The chain uses TRBV12-3 or TRBV12-4 and TRBJ1-2; a weak D match, TRBD1 (6 bases). This CDR3 has 13 amino acids. Trimming took 8 bases from V and 2 from J, leaving 12 bases between them. CDR3 sequence: CASSGDMNYGYTF. The CDR3 DNA reads as TGTGCCAGCTCGGGGGACATGAACTATGGCTACACCTTC.

The V and J genes are TRBV3-1 and TRBJ2-1; 7 bases match TRBD2. CDR3 size: 16 residues. V shed 4 bases and J 6 bases; nucleotides not matched to a gene: 12. Germline V gives CDR1 LGHDT, CDR2 YNNKEL (reference sequence). The CDR3 spells CASSPRGRAPPNEQFF. CDR3 nucleotide sequence: TGTGCCAGCAGCCCCCGGGGGAGGGCCCCCCCCAATGAGCAGTTCTTC.

As for this clonotype: One end of the junction fails to match germline, which may point to a read error. The chain joins TRBV3-1 to TRBJ1-1; D is unclear. The CDR3 is 11 amino acids. The germline CDR1 and CDR2 sequences are LGHDT and YNNKEL (reference sequence). CDR3: CATSGAGGAFF. CDR3 DNA sequence: TGTGCCACCAGCGGAGCCGGTGGGGCTTTCTTT.

Many counts were recorded for this clonotype. V is TRBV29-1 and J is TRBJ2-1; possible D gene TRBD2, 5 bases. The germline V and J ends were trimmed by 1 base and 4 bases, with 11 bases remaining between them. The CDR3 extends over 14 amino acids. The germline gives CDR1 SQVTM, CDR2 ANQGSEA. The CDR3 region is CSVEGLAGYNEQFF. CDR3 nucleotides: TGCAGCGTTGAAGGCCTAGCAGGTTACAATGAGCAGTTCTTC.

This clonotype came up many times. V gene TRBV7-6 combines with J gene TRBJ2-5; 7 nucleotides match TRBD1. J gave up 3 bases and V 4 bases, and 8 bases lay outside the gene matches. Germline V gene lookup returns CDR1 SGHVS and CDR2 FNYEAQ. The length of the CDR3 is 15 residues. CDR3 region: CASSSMGQTKETQYF. The CDR3 region has the DNA TGTGCCAGCAGCTCCATGGGACAGACAAAAGAGACCCAGTACTTC.

The gene calls are TRBV10-3 and TRBJ2-1; D could derive from TRBD1 or TRBD2 (5 bases each). From germline, CDR1 is ENHRY and CDR2 SYGVKD. The CDR3 sequence is 12 residues long. V was cut by 4 bases and J by 6 bases, with 7 bases left in between. The CDR3 region is CAISGGGNEQFF. The CDR3, as DNA: TGTGCCATCAGTGGTGGGGGCAATGAGCAGTTCTTC.

Of note for this clonotype: Sequence at one end of the junction differs from germline and may be a read error. The chain couples TRBV7-9 to TRBJ2-3, with D tentatively TRBD2 (5 bases). The length of the CDR3 is 14 residues. Germline lookup yields CDR1 SEHNR and CDR2 FQNEAQ (reference sequence). CDR3 in DNA: TGTGTCAGCAGCCGCTCGGGGAACACAGATACGCAGTATTTT. Protein sequence: CVSSRSGNTDTQYF.